These T cell receptor beta chains were read from a single sample in a study of somatic mutations in cytotoxic T cells in rheumatoid arthritis. Libraries were prepared by immunoSEQ multiplex PCR; TCRdb keeps only in-frame clonotypes and omits some of them. Of approximately 13,000 clones detected, over 80% appear once; the ten largest clones hold less than 30%. Material: CD8+ T cells sorted from blood. These TCRs come from an adult with rheumatoid arthritis. CDR3s include the opening cysteine and the closing phenylalanine or tryptophan. D genes are given only for firm matches. Not every row has a clone size; where given, it reads once, few, many or a size class.

v_call	clone_size	j_call	d_call	cdr3_aa	cdr3_nt
TRBV7-9	NA	TRBJ1-2	NA	CASSSPSGRNYGYTF	TGTGCCAGCAGCTCCCCCAGCGGACGTAACTATGGCTACACCTTC
TRBV18	NA	TRBJ2-5	TRBD2	CASSPGTSEETQYF	TGTGCCAGCTCACCCGGGACTAGCGAAGAGACCCAGTACTTC
TRBV6-6	NA	TRBJ1-4	NA	CASRHDSPQDYEKLFF	TGTGCCAGCAGGCACGACAGCCCTCAGGACTATGAAAAACTGTTTTTT
TRBV6-1	NA	TRBJ1-2	NA	CASSEEGTHGYTF	TGTGCCAGCAGTGAAGAGGGGACTCATGGCTACACCTTC
TRBV6-5	NA	TRBJ2-7	NA	CASSYSTAGEQYF	TGTGCCAGCAGTTACTCGACGGCCGGGGAGCAGTACTTC
TRBV19	NA	TRBJ2-7	NA	CASSMNVGKYYEQYF	TGTGCCAGTAGTATGAACGTAGGGAAATACTACGAGCAGTACTTC
TRBV9	NA	TRBJ2-3	NA	CASSVVGGRTDTQYF	TGTGCCAGCAGCGTAGTGGGCGGGCGCACAGATACGCAGTATTTT
TRBV5-6	NA	TRBJ1-5	NA	CASSFDNQPQHF	TGTGCCAGCAGCTTTGACAATCAGCCCCAGCATTTT
TRBV7-9	NA	TRBJ2-2	TRBD1	CASSPDRGDTGELFF	TGTGCCAGCAGCCCGGACAGGGGAGACACCGGGGAGCTGTTTTTT
TRBV11-1	few	TRBJ2-7	NA	CASSFGQIPYEQYF	TGTGCCAGCAGCTTCGGACAGATCCCATACGAGCAGTACTTC
TRBV5-1	NA	TRBJ2-6	TRBD1	CASSSQPGQGTGANVLTF	TGCGCCAGCAGCTCCCAACCGGGACAGGGGACTGGGGCCAACGTCCTGACTTTC
TRBV7-6	NA	TRBJ2-2	NA	CASSIRAGELFF	TGTGCCAGCAGCATCAGGGCCGGGGAGCTGTTTTTT
TRBV7-9	NA	TRBJ2-3	TRBD2	CASSLFGREGLVTDTQYF	TGTGCCAGCAGCTTATTCGGGCGGGAGGGCCTCGTCACAGATACGCAGTATTTT
TRBV4-1	NA	TRBJ2-7	NA	CASSQDRGSYEQYF	TGCGCCAGCAGCCAAGACAGGGGCTCCTACGAGCAGTACTTC
TRBV28	NA	TRBJ2-1	TRBD2	CASSLRGGRGSSYNEQFF	TGTGCCAGCAGTTTACGGGGCGGGAGGGGGAGCTCCTACAATGAGCAGTTCTTC
TRBV6-6	NA	TRBJ2-7	TRBD1	CASSALDRGKNEQYF	TGTGCCAGCAGTGCCCTAGACAGGGGCAAGAACGAGCAGTACTTC
TRBV12-5	once	TRBJ2-5	NA	CASGLGGQETQYF	TGTGCTAGTGGTTTGGGGGGACAAGAGACCCAGTACTTC
TRBV27	NA	TRBJ2-2	NA	CASGPLGVTGELFF	TGTGCCAGCGGCCCCCTGGGGGTCACCGGGGAGCTGTTTTTT
TRBV9	NA	TRBJ1-3	TRBD1	CASSSRLDRAGNTIYF	TGTGCCAGCAGCTCTCGATTGGACAGGGCTGGAAACACCATATATTTT
TRBV7-2	NA	TRBJ1-1	TRBD1	CASSSQGTGGRDTEAFF	TGTGCCAGCAGCTCGCAAGGGACAGGGGGGAGAGACACTGAAGCTTTCTTT